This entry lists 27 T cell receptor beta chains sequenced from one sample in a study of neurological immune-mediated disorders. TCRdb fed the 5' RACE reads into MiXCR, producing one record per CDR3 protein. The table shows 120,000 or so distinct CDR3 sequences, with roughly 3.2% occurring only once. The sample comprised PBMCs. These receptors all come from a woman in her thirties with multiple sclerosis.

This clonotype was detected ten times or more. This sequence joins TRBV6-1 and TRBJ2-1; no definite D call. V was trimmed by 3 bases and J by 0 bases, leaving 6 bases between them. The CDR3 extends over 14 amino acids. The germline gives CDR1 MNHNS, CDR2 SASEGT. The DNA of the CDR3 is TGTGCCAGCAGTGACAGTAGCTCCTACAATGAGCAGTTCTTC. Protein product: CASSDSSSYNEQFF.

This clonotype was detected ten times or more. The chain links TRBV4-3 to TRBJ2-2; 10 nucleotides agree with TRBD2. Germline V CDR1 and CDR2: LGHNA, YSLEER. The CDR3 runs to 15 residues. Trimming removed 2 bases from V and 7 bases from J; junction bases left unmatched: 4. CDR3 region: CASSQPSGGHGELFF. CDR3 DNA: TGCGCCAGCAGCCAACCTAGCGGGGGTCACGGGGAGCTGTTTTTT.

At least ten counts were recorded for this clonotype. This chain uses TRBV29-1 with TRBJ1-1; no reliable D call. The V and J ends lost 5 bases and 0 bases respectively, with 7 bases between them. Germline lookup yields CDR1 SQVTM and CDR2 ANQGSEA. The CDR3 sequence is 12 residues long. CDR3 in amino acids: CSVSFLNTEAFF. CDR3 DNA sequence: TGCAGCGTTTCTTTCTTGAACACTGAAGCTTTCTTT.

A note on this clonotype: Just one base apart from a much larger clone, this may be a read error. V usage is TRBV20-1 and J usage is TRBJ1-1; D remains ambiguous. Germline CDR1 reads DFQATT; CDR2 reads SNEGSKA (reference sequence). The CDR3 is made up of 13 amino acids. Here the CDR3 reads CSDREGRSTEAFF. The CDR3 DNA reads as TGCAGTGATAGAGAAGGGAGGAGCACTGAAGCTTTCTTT.

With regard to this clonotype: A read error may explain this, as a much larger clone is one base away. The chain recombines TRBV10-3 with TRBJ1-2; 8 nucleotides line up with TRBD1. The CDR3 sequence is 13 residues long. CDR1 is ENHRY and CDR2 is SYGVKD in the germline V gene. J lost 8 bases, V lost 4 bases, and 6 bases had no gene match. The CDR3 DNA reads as TGTGCCATCAGTGGAGGGGACAGGAAAGGCTACACCTTC. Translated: CAISGGDRKGYTF.

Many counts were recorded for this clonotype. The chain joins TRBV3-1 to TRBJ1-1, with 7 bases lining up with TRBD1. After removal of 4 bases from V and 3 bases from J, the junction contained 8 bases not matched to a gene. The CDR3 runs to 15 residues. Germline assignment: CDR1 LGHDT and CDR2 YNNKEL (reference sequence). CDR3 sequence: CASSLRQGRDTEAFF. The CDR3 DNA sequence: TGTGCCAGCAGCCTGAGACAGGGCCGGGACACTGAAGCTTTCTTT.

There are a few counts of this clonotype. The CDR3 region has the DNA TGCAGTGCTAGAGATTTCGTAGCGGGGAAGGAAAATGGCTACACCTTC. Encoded protein: CSARDFVAGKENGYTF. V usage is TRBV20-1 and J usage is TRBJ1-2; D not certain. The CDR3 has 16 residues. Germline-derived CDR1 and CDR2 are DFQATT and SNEGSKA (reference sequence). Trimming removed 0 bases from V and 6 bases from J, with 20 bases in between.

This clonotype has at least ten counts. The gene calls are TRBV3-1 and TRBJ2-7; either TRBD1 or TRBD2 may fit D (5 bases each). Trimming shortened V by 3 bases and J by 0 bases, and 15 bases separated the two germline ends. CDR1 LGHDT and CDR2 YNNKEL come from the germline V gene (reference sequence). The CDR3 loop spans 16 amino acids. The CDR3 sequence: CASSHPGRLDSYEQYF. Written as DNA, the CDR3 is TGTGCCAGCAGCCATCCGGGACGACTCGACTCCTACGAGCAGTACTTC.

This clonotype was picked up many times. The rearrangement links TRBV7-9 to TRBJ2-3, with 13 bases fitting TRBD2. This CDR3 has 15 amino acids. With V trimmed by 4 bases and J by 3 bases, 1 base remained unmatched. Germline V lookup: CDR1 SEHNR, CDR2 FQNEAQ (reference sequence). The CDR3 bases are TGTGCCAGCAGCTGGACTAGCGGGGGAACAGATACGCAGTATTTT. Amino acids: CASSWTSGGTDTQYF.

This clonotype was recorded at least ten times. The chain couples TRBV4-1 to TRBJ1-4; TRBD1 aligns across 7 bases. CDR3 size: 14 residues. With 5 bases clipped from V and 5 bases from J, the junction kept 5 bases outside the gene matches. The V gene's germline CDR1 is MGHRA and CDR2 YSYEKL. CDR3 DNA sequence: TGCGCCAGCAGCGCGAGGGGGCTGAATGAAAAACTGTTTTTT. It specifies CASSARGLNEKLFF.

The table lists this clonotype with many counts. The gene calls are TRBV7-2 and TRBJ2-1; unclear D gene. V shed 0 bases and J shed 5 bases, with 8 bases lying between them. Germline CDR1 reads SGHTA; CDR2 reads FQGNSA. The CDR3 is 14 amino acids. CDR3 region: CASSLAATHNEQFF. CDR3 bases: TGTGCCAGCAGCTTAGCGGCTACCCACAATGAGCAGTTCTTC.

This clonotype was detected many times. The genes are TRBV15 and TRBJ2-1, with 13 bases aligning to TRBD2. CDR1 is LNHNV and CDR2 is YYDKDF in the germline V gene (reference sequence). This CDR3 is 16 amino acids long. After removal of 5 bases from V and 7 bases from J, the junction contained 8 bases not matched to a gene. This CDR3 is CATSRTSGGGFNEQFF. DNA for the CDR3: TGTGCCACCAGCCGGACTAGCGGGGGAGGGTTTAATGAGCAGTTCTTC.

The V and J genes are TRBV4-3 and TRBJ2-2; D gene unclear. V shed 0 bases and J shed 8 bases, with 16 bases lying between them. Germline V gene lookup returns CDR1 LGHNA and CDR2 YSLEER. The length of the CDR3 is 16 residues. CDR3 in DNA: TGCGCCAGCAGCCAAGATCTATGGCCGCCCGAGGGGGAGCTGTTTTTT. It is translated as CASSQDLWPPEGELFF.

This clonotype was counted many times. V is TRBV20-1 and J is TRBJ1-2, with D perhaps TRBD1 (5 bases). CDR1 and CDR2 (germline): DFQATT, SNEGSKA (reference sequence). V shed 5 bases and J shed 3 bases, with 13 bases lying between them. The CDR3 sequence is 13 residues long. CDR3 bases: TGCAGTGCTCCCTCACGGGGGGACTATGGCTACACCTTC. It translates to CSAPSRGDYGYTF.

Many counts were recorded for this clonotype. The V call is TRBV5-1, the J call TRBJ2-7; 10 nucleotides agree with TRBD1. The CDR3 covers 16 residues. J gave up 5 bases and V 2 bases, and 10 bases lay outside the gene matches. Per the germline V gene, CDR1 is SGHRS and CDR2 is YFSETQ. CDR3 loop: CASSLGLRQGANEQYF. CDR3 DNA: TGCGCCAGCAGCTTAGGTTTACGACAGGGGGCGAACGAGCAGTACTTC.

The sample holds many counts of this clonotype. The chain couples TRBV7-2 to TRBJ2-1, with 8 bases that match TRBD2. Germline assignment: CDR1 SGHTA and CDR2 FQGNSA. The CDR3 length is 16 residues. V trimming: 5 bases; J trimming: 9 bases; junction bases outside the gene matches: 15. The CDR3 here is CASSPNAAGVGGEQFF. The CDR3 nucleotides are TGTGCCAGCAGCCCGAACGCAGCGGGAGTCGGGGGTGAGCAGTTCTTC.

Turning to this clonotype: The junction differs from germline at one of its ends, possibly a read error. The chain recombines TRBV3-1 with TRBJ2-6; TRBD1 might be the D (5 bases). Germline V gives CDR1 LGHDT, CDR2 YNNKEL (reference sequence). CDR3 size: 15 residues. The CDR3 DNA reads TGTGCCAGCAGCCAGGGAATTTCTGGGGCCAAAGTCCTGACTTTT. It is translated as CASSQGISGAKVLTF. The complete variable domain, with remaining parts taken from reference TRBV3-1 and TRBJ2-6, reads DTAVSQTPKYLVTQMGNDKSIKCEQNLGHDTMYWYKQDSKKFLKIMFSYNNKELIINETVPNRFSPKSPDKAHLNLHINSLELGDSAVYFCASSQGISGAKVLTFGAGSRLTVL.

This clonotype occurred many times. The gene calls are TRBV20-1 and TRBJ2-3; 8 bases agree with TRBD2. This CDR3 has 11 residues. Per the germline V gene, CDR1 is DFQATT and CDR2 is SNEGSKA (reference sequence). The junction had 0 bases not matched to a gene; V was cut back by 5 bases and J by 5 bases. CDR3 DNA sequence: TGCAGTGCTCGGGGGGGAGATACGCAGTATTTT. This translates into CSARGGDTQYF.

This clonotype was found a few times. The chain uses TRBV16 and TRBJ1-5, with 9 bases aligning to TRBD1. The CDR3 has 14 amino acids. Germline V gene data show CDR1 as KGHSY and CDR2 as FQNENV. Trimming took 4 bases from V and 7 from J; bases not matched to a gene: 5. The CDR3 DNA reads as TGTGCCAGCAGCCCCACAGGGGGCAGGCAGCCCCAGCATTTT. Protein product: CASSPTGGRQPQHF.

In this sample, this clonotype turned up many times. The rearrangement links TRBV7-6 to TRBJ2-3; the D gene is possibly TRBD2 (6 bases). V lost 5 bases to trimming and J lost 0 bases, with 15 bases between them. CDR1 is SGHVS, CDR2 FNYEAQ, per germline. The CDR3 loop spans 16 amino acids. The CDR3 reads CASSLGSGSSTDTQYF. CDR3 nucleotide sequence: TGTGCCAGCAGCCTAGGAAGCGGGTCTAGCACAGATACGCAGTATTTT.

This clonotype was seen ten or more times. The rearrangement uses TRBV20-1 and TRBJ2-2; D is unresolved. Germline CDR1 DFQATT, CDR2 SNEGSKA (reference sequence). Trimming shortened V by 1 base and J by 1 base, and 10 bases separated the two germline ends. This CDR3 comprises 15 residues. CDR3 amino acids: CSARARTLNTGELFF. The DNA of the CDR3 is TGCAGTGCTAGAGCTAGGACCCTGAACACCGGGGAGCTGTTTTTT.

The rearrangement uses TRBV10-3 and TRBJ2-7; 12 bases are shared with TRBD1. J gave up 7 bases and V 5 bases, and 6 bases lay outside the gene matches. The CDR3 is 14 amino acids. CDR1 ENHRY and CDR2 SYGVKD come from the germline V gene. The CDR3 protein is CAISSGQGAGEQYF. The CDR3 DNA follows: TGTGCCATCAGTTCGGGACAGGGGGCTGGGGAGCAGTACTTC.

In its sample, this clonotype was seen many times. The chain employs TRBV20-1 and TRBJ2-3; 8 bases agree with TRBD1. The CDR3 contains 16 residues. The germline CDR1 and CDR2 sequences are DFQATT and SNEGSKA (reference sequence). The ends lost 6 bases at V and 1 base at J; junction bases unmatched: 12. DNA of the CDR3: TGCAGTGCGCCAGGCGGTCTGGACAGGGGCACAGATACGCAGTATTTT. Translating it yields CSAPGGLDRGTDTQYF.

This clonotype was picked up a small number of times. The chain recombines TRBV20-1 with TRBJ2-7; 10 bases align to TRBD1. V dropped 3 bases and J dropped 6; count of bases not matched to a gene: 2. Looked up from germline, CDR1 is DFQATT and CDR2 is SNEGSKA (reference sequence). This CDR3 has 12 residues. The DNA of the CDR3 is TGCAGTGCTAGGGACAGGGGGTTCGAGCAGTACTTC. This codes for CSARDRGFEQYF.

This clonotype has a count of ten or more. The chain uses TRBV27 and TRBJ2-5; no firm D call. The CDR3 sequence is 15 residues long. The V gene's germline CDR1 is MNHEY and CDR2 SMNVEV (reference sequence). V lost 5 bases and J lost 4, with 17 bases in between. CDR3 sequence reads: CASSPHPTGTETQYF. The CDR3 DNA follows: TGTGCCAGCAGTCCACACCCGACCGGCACAGAGACCCAGTACTTC.

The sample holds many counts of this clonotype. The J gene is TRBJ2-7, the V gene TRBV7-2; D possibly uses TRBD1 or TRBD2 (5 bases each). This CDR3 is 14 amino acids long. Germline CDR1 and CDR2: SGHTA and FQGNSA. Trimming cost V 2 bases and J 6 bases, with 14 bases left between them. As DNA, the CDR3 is TGTGCCAGCAGCTTACTTTTCGGGACCTCCGAGCAGTACTTC. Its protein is CASSLLFGTSEQYF.

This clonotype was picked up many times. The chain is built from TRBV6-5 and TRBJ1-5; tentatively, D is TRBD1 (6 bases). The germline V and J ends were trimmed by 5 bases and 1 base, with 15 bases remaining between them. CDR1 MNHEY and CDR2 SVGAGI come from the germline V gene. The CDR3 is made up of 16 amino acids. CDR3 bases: TGTGCCAGCAGTCGAACACAGGGTCGGAGCAATCAGCCCCAGCATTTT. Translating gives CASSRTQGRSNQPQHF.